Ten or more counts support the clone carrying this T cell receptor beta chain. This CDR3 spans 11 amino acids. Germline V lookup: CDR1 MNHEY, CDR2 SMNVEV (reference sequence). V lost 8 bases to trimming and J lost 6 bases, with 10 bases between them. The TCR beta CDR3 regions underwent amplification using RNA transcripts as the source. In the first-round RT-PCR of the TCR CDR3, the HTBI primer set was used. TCRdb re-called the multiplex PCR reads with MiXCR, one entry per CDR3 protein. The sample yields roughly 700,000 distinct CDR3 sequences, 15% to 20% seen once. The data originate from a study of T cells in Graves' hyperthyroidism and ophthalmopathy.

The rearrangement links TRBV27 to TRBJ1-1; D is unclear. Material: blood. This TCR was recovered from a man aged 45 to 65 with Graves' hyperthyroidism. In DNA, the CDR3 is TGTGCCAGCGGCTTATCGGCTGAAGCTTTCTTT. It codes for CASGLSAEAFF.